The clone carrying this T cell receptor beta chain was counted at least ten times. This sample was taken from a study of response to subunit inactivated influenza vaccine. MiXCR was run by TCRdb on the RT-PCR reads, yielding one entry per CDR3 protein. The sample contains roughly 700,000 distinct CDR3 sequences, over 11% of which appear only once. CDR1 is SGHAT, CDR2 FQDESV, per germline (reference sequence). The length of the CDR3 is 18 residues. V was clipped by 5 bases and J by 3 bases; unmatched bases: 12. J is TRBJ2-4 and V is TRBV11-1, with 11 nucleotides matching TRBD1. The receptor was isolated from a man aged 45-60 years who received an inactivated influenza vaccine. The sequencing here drew on PBMCs from blood, taken approximately 15 days before vaccination. The chain's CDR3 is CASSLWTGGSSHKNIQYF. DNA for the CDR3: TGTGCCAGCAGCCTTTGGACAGGGGGCTCATCTCACAAAAACATTCAGTACTTC. Filled out from reference TRBV11-1 and TRBJ2-4, the complete variable domain reads EAEVAQSPRYKITEKSQAVAFWCDPISGHATLYWYRQILGQGPELLVQFQDESVVDDSQLPKDRFSAERLKGVDSTLKIQPAELGDSAMYLCASSLWTGGSSHKNIQYFGAGTRLSVL.